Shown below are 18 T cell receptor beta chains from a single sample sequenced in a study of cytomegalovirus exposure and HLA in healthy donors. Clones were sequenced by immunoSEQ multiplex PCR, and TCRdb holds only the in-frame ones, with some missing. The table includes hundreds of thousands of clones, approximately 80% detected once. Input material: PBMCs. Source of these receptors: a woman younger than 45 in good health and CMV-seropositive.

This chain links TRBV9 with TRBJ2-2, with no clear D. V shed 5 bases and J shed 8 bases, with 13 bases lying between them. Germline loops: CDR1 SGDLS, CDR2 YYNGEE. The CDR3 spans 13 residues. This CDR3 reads CASSSRTSGELFF. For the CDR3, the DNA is TGTGCCAGCAGTAGCCGGACGTCGGGGGAGCTGTTTTTT. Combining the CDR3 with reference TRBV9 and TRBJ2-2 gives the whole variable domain DSGVTQTPKHLITATGQRVTLRCSPRSGDLSVYWYQQSLDQGLQFLIQYYNGEERAKGNILERFSAQQFPDLHSELNLSSLELGDSALYFCASSSRTSGELFFGEGSRLTVL.

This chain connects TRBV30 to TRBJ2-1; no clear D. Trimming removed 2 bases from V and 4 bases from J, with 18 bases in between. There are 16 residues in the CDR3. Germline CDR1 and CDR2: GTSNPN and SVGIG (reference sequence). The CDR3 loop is CAWSPPRAWDYNEQFF. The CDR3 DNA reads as TGTGCCTGGAGTCCGCCCCGAGCGTGGGATTACAATGAGCAGTTCTTC.

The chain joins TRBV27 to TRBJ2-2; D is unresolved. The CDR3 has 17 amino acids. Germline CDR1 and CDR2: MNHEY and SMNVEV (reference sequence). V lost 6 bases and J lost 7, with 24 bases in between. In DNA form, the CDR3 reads TGTGCCAGCAGCCTTAGGTTCGACACTTCACGAAGCGGGGAGCTGTTTTTT. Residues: CASSLRFDTSRSGELFF.

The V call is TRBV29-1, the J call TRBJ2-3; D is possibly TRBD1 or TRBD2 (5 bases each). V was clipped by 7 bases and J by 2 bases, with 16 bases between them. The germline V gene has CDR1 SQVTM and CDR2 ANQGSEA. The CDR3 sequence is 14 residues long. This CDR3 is CSDTLGTFTDTQYF. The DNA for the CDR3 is TGCAGCGATACCCTAGGGACCTTCACAGATACGCAGTATTTT.

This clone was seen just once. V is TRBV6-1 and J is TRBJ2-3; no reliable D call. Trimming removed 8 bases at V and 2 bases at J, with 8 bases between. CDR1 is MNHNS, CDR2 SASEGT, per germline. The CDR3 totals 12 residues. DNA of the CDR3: TGTGCCAGCTCCATCGCCACAGATACGCAGTATTTT. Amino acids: CASSIATDTQYF.

CDR3: CASRVTGSTDTQYF. The CDR3 coding sequence is TGTGCCAGCAGGGTGACAGGGAGTACAGATACGCAGTATTTT. The genes are TRBV6-5 and TRBJ2-3; 7 nucleotides agree with TRBD1. The length of the CDR3 is 14 residues. Germline assignment: CDR1 MNHEY and CDR2 SVGAGI. V gave up 6 bases and J gave up 3 bases; unmatched junction bases: 6.

DNA of the CDR3: TGTGCCAGCAGTTTATCCCCGGGACGACCGCAAGAGACCCAGTACTTC. As protein: CASSLSPGRPQETQYF. V usage is TRBV27 and J usage is TRBJ2-5, with D possibly called TRBD1 or TRBD2 (5 bases each). The ends were cut back, 0 bases at V and 2 bases at J, with 13 bases in the middle. CDR3 size: 16 residues. Germline CDR1 is MNHEY and CDR2 is SMNVEV (reference sequence).

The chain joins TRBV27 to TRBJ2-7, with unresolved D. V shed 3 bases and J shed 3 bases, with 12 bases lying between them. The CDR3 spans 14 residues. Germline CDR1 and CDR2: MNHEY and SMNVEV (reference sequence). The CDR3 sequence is CASSFKTSSYEQYF. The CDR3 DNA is TGTGCCAGCAGTTTTAAAACCTCCAGCTACGAGCAGTACTTC.

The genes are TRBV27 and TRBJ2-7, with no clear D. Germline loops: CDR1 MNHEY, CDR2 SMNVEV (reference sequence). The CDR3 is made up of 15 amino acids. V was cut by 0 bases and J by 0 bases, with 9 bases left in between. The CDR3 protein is CASSLSGRNSYEQYF. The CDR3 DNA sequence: TGTGCCAGCAGTTTATCTGGTCGGAACTCCTACGAGCAGTACTTC.

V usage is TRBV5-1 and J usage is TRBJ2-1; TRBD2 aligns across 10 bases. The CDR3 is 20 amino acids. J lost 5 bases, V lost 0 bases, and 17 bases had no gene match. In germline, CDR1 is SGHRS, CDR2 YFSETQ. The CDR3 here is CASSLAIPGLAVVGDNEQFF. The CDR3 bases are TGCGCCAGCAGCTTGGCCATTCCTGGACTAGCGGTGGTTGGGGACAATGAGCAGTTCTTC.

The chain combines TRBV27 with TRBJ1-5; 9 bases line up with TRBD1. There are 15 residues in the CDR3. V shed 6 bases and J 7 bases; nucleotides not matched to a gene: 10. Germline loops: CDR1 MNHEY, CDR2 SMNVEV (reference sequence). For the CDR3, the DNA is TGTGCCAGCAGGGGACAGGGACCGCGCCGCCAGCCCCAGCATTTT. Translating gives CASRGQGPRRQPQHF.

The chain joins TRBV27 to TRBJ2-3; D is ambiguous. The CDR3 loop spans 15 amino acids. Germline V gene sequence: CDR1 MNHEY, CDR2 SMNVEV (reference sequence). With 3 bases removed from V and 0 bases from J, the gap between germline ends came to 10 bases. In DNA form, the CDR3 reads TGTGCCAGCAGTTTGGGATTAGCCAGCACAGATACGCAGTATTTT. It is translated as CASSLGLASTDTQYF.

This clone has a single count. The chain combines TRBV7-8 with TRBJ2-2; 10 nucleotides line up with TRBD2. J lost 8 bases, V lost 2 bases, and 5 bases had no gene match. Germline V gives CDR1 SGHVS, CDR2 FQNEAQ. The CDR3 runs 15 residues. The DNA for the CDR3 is TGTGCCAGCAGCTTATCCCCACTAGCGGGAGGGGAGCTGTTTTTT. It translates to CASSLSPLAGGELFF.

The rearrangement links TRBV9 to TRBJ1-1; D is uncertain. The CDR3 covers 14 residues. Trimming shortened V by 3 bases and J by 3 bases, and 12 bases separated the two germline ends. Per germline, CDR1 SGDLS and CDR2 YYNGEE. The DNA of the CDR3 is TGTGCCAGCAGCGGACCTCAACGGGACACTGAAGCTTTCTTT. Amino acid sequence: CASSGPQRDTEAFF.

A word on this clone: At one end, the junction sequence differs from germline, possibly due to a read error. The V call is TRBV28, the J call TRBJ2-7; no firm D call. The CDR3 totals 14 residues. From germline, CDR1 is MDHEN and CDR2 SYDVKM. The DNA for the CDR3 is TGTGCCAGCAGTCTTACGACACCAAACTACAAGCAGTACTTC. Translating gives CASSLTTPNYKQYF. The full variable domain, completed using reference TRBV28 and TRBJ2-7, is DVKVTQSSRYLVKRTGEKVFLECVQDMDHENMFWYRQDPGLGLRLIYFSYDVKMKEKGDIPEGYSVSREKKERFSLILESASTNQTSMYLCASSLTTPNYKQYFGPGTRLTVT.

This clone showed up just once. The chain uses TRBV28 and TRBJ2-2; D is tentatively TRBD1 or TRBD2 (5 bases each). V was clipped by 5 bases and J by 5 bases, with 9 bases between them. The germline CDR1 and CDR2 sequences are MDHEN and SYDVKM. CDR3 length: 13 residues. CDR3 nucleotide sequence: TGTGCCAGCAGTGGGACGGAGACCGGGGAGCTGTTTTTT. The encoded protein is CASSGTETGELFF.

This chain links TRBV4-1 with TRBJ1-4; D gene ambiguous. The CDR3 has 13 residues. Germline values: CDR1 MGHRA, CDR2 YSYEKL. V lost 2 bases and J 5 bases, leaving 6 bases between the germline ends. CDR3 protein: CASSQNTNEKLFF. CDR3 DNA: TGCGCCAGCAGCCAAAACACAAATGAAAAACTGTTTTTT.

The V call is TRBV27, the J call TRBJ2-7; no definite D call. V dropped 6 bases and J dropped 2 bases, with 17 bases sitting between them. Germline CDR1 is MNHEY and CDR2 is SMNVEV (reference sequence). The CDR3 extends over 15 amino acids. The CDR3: CASSPNSGDAYEQYF. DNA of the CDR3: TGTGCCAGCAGCCCTAACAGTGGGGATGCCTACGAGCAGTACTTC.